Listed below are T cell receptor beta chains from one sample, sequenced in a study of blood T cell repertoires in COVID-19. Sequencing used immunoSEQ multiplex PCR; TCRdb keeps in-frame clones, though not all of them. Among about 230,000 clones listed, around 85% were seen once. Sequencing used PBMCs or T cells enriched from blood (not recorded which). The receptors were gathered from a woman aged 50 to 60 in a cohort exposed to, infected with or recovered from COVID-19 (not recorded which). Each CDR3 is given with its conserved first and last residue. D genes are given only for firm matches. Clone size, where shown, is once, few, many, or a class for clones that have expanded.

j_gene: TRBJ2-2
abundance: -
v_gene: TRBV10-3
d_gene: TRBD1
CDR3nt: TGTGCCACAAGGGAGGACAGGGCGACCGGGGAGCTGTTTTTT
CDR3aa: CATREDRATGELFF

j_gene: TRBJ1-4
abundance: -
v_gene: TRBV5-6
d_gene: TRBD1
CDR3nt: TGTGCCAGCAGCTTAGACAGGGACTCTAATGAAAAACTGTTTTTT
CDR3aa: CASSLDRDSNEKLFF

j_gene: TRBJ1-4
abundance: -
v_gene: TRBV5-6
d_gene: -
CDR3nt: TGTGCCAGCAGAAAAGGACAGTCAACTAATGAAAAACTGTTTTTT
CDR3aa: CASRKGQSTNEKLFF

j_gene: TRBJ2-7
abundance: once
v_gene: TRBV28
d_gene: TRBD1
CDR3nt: TGTGCCAGCAGTTTTTCCGGGACAGGGAGGAGAGAGCAGTACTTC
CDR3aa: CASSFSGTGRREQYF

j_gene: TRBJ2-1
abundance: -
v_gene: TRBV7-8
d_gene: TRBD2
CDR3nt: TGTGCCAGCCGGAGAGGGACTAGCGGGATTGTTGGCTACAATGAGCAGTTCTTC
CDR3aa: CASRRGTSGIVGYNEQFF

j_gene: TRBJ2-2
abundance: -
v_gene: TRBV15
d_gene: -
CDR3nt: TGTGCCACCAGCACACAGCTACTGAACACCGGGGAGCTGTTTTTT
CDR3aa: CATSTQLLNTGELFF

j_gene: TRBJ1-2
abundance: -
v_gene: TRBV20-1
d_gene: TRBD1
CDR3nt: TGCAGTGCCAGACAGGGCTCTGGCTACACCTTC
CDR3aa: CSARQGSGYTF

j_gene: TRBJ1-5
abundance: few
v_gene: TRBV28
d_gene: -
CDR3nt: TGTGCCAGCAGTTTAACACAGGGAGAGGGCCAGCCCCAGCATTTT
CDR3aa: CASSLTQGEGQPQHF

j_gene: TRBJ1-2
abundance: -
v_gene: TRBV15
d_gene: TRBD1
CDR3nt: TGTGCCACCAGCAGAGTACAGGGGGATGGCTACACCTTC
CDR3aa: CATSRVQGDGYTF

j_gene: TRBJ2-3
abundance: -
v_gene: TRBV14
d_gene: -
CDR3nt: TGTGCCAGCAGCCGGGGGCAGATCCTCACAGATACGCAGTATTTT
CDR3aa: CASSRGQILTDTQYF

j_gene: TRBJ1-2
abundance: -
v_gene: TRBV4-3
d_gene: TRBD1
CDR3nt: TGCGCCAGCAGCCAGGATGGGACAGATTCTTACTATGGCTACACCTTC
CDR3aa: CASSQDGTDSYYGYTF

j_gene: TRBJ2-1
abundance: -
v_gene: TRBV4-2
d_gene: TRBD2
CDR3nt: TGTGCCAGCAGCCAAGACAGGGAGGGAGATGAGCAGTTCTTC
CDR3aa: CASSQDREGDEQFF

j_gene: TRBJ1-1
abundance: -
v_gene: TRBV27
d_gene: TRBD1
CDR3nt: TGTGCCAGCAGGAGGGACAGGGGGAACACTGAAGCTTTCTTT
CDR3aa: CASRRDRGNTEAFF

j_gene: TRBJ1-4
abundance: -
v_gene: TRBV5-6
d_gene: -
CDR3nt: TGTGCCAGCAGCTTCTTCAGTAGCCCTTATGAAAAACTGTTTTTT
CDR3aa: CASSFFSSPYEKLFF

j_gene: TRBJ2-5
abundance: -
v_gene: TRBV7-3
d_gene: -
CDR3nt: TGTGCCAGCAGCTTGGGGGGACTGAGGGAGACCCAGTACTTC
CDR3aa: CASSLGGLRETQYF

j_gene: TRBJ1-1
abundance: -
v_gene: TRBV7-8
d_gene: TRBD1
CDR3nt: TGTGCCAGCAGCCACCGGGGACAGGGGGTAAGAGGAGCTTTCTTT
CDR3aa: CASSHRGQGVRGAFF

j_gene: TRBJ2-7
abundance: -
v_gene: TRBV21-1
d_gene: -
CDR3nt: TGTGCCAGCCGTTCAGACAGGGGCGAAACCTACGAGCAGTACTTC
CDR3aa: CASRSDRGETYEQYF

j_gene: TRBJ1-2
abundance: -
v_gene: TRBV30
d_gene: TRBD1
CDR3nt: TGTGCCTGGATGACACAGGGGGCGAGCTATGGCTACACCTTC
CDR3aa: CAWMTQGASYGYTF

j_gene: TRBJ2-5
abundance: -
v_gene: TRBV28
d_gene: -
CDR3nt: TGTGCCAGCAGTTTAGGCAGGGTCCGAGAGACCCAGTACTTC
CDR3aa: CASSLGRVRETQYF

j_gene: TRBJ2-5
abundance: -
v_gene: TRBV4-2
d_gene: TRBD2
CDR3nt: TGTGCCAGCAGCCAGAAACTAGCGGGGGGCGGGGAGACCCAGTACTTC
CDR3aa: CASSQKLAGGGETQYF

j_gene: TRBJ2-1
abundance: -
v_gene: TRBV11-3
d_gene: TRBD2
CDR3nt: TGTGCCAGCAGCTTGGGGACTAGCGGGGGGGCTGATGAGCAGTTCTTC
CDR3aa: CASSLGTSGGADEQFF

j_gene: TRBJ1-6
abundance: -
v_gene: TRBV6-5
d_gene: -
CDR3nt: TGTGCCAGCAGGTCCGGCTCCTATAATTCACCCCTCCACTTT
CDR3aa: CASRSGSYNSPLHF

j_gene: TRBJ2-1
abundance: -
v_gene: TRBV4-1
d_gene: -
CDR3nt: TGCGCCAGCAGCCAAAGCCCGGTCTCCTACAATGAGCAGTTCTTC
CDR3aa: CASSQSPVSYNEQFF

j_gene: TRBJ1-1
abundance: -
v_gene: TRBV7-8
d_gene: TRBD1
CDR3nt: TGTGCCAGCAGCCCTTCCGGACAGGGGATAGGAGCTTTCTTT
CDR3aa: CASSPSGQGIGAFF

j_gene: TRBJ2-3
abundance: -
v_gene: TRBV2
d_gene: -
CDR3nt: TGTGCCAGCAAAAAGGAGCCACCTAGCCTCACAGATACGCAGTATTTT
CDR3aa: CASKKEPPSLTDTQYF

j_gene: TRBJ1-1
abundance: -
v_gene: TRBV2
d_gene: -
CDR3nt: TGTGCCAGCAGCCGCAGGGACACTGAAGCTTTCTTT
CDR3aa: CASSRRDTEAFF

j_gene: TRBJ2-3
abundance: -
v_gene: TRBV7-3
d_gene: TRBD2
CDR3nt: TGTGCCAGCAGCTTTGGCGGGGGTAGCACAGATACGCAGTATTTT
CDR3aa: CASSFGGGSTDTQYF

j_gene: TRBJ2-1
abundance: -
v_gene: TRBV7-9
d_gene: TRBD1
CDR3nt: TGTGCCAGCAGCCCAAGACAGGGGCGGGGTAGGAATGAGCAGTTCTTC
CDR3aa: CASSPRQGRGRNEQFF

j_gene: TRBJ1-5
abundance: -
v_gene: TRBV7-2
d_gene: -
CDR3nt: TGTGCCAGCAGCTTATACTCGACTGAGGGCAATCAGCCCCAGCATTTT
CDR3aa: CASSLYSTEGNQPQHF

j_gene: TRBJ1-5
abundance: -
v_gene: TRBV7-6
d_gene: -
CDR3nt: TGTGCCAGCAGCCCACAGGGTGATCAGCCCCAGCATTTT
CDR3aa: CASSPQGDQPQHF

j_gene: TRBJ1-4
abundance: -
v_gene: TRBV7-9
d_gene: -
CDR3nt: TGTGCCAGCAGCTACCGGGGTCAACACAGAGCAACTAATGAAAAACTGTTTTTT
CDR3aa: CASSYRGQHRATNEKLFF

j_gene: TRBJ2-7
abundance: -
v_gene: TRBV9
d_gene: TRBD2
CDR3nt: TGTGCCAGCAGCATACGGGGGGACTCCTACGAGCAGTACTTC
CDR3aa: CASSIRGDSYEQYF

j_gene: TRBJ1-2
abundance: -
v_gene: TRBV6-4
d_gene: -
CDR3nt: TGTGCCAGCAGTGACTCCAGGCAGTTCTATGGCTACACCTTC
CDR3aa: CASSDSRQFYGYTF

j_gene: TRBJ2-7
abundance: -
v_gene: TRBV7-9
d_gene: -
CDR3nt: TGTGCCAGCAGCCCCATGGAGGCCGAGCAGTACTTC
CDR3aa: CASSPMEAEQYF

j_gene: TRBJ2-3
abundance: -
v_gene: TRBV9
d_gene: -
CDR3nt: TGTGCCAGCAGCGTAGATCGGGGGGATACGCAGTATTTT
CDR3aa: CASSVDRGDTQYF

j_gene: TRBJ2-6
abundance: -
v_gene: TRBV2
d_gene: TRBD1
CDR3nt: TGTGCCAGCAGCCTACCGGGACAGGGAATCTCTGGGGCCAACGTCCTGACTTTC
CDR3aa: CASSLPGQGISGANVLTF

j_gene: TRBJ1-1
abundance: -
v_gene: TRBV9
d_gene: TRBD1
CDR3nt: TGTGCCAGCAGCTTCGGGACAGGGGACACTGAAGCTTTCTTT
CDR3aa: CASSFGTGDTEAFF

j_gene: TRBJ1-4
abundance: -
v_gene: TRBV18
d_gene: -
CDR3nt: TGTGCCAGCTCGCTGGGGACGGCGGGGGCAAATGAAAAACTGTTTTTT
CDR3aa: CASSLGTAGANEKLFF

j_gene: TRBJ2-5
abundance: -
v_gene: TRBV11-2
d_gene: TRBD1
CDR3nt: TGTGCCAGCAGCTCGGGGACAGGGGAGACCCAGTACTTC
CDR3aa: CASSSGTGETQYF

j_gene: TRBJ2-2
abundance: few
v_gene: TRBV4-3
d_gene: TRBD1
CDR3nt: TGCGCCAGCAGCCTGGACAGGGGTCGGGCCGGGGAGCTGTTTTTT
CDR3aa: CASSLDRGRAGELFF

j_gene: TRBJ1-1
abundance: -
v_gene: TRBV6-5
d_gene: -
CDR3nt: TGTGCCAGCAGTCTGCCCGGGGTTGAAGCTTTCTTT
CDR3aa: CASSLPGVEAFF

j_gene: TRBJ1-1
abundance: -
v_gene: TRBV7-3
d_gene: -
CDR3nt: TGTGCCAGCAGCTCCGGAGGGTGGGGTCGGAACACTGAAGCTTTCTTT
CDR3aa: CASSSGGWGRNTEAFF

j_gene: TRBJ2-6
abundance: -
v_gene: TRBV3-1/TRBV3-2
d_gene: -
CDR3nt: TGTGCCAGCAGCCAAGATCAGAACAGGGTCTCTGGGGCCAACGTCCTGACTTTC
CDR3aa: CASSQDQNRVSGANVLTF